Shown below are 14 T cell receptor beta chains from a single sample sequenced in a study of CD8 T cells in Susac syndrome. RNA totalling roughly 0.45 to 1 ug underwent reverse transcription with random hexamers. TCRdb analysed the immunoSEQ multiplex PCR reads with MiXCR anew, one entry per CDR3 protein. The table lists 77,000 or so distinct CDR3 sequences, about 95% of them singletons. What was sequenced was CD8+ T cells from PBMCs. The receptors shown here come from a human donor with multiple sclerosis.

The chain has TRBV23-1 and TRBJ2-2; 10 nucleotides agree with TRBD1. TRBV23-1 has ORF status, its function being uncertain. The CDR3 totals 16 residues. Unmatched junction bases numbered 7, after V lost 2 bases and J lost 7 bases. The DNA of the CDR3 is TGCGCCAGCAGTCAACCGGGACAGGGGTGGGACGGGGAGCTGTTTTTT. It is translated as CASSQPGQGWDGELFF.

This CDR3 is CASEGGTEAFF. The CDR3 nucleotides are TGTGCTAGTGAGGGTGGCACTGAAGCTTTCTTT. V usage is TRBV12-5 and J usage is TRBJ1-1; D is unresolved. V lost 7 bases and J 4 bases, leaving 7 bases between the germline ends. The CDR3 is 11 amino acids. Germline CDR1 and CDR2: LGHNT and FRNRAP.

CDR3 coding DNA: TGTGCCAGCAGCGTAATGGCGGACTACGAGCAGTACTTC. It translates to CASSVMADYEQYF. The chain combines TRBV6-5 with TRBJ2-7; no reliable D call. V shed 6 bases and J shed 3 bases, with 12 bases lying between them. Germline CDR1 reads MNHEY; CDR2 reads SVGAGI. The CDR3 length is 13 residues.

This chain joins TRBV7-3 and TRBJ2-2, with D perhaps being TRBD1 or TRBD2 (5 bases each). The length of the CDR3 is 16 residues. Per germline, CDR1 SGHTA and CDR2 FQGTGA. V gave up 4 bases and J gave up 5 bases, with 17 bases separating them. This chain's CDR3 is CASSSSGTALTGELFF. In DNA form, the CDR3 reads TGTGCCAGCAGCTCGTCTGGGACGGCATTGACCGGGGAGCTGTTTTTT.

This chain connects TRBV18 to TRBJ1-3, with D perhaps TRBD1 (5 bases). This CDR3 is built from 15 residues. Germline V gene sequence: CDR1 KGHSH, CDR2 LQKENI. Between the trimmed V and J ends, which lost 3 bases and 2 bases, there was a span of 11 bases. The CDR3 sequence: CASSPRGGTGNTIYF. CDR3 DNA sequence: TGTGCCAGCTCACCCCGGGGCGGGACTGGAAACACCATATATTTT.

This clonotype was seen just once. The chain employs TRBV3-1 and TRBJ2-7; 8 bases match TRBD1. The CDR3 runs 16 residues. Per the germline V gene, CDR1 is LGHDT and CDR2 is YNNKEL (reference sequence). With V trimmed by 5 bases and J by 0 bases, 9 bases remained unmatched. This chain's CDR3 is CASSYRMGQDSYEQYF. The DNA of the CDR3 is TGTGCCAGCAGCTACCGAATGGGACAGGACTCCTACGAGCAGTACTTC.

In its sample, this clonotype was seen a few times. The rearrangement links TRBV27 to TRBJ1-1; perhaps TRBD1 as D (5 bases). This CDR3 region has 13 residues. The V end was cut by 4 bases, the J end by 1 base, with 7 bases between. Looked up from germline, CDR1 is MNHEY and CDR2 is SMNVEV (reference sequence). Here the CDR3 DNA reads TGTGCCAGCAGTTGGGGCGGGAACACTGAAGCTTTCTTT. Its translation is CASSWGGNTEAFF.

The chain uses TRBV5-4 and TRBJ2-5; D ambiguous. The germline V and J ends were trimmed by 2 bases and 5 bases, with 16 bases remaining between them. CDR1 and CDR2 from the germline V gene are SGHNT and YYREEE (reference sequence). The CDR3 is made up of 15 amino acids. In DNA, the CDR3 is TGTGCCAGCAGCTTCTATGGGATGTTGGGGGAGACCCAGTACTTC. The encoded protein is CASSFYGMLGETQYF.

This clonotype was found once. The chain carries TRBV5-1 and TRBJ1-2; D not certain. V lost 2 bases and J 9 bases, leaving 14 bases between the germline ends. The CDR3 is made up of 13 amino acids. CDR1 SGHRS and CDR2 YFSETQ come from the germline V gene. The CDR3 nucleotides are TGCGCCAGCAGCTTAGTGGTCCCTATAAGCTACACCTTC. The encoded protein is CASSLVVPISYTF.

This sequence joins TRBV7-9 and TRBJ1-1; D ambiguous. Trimming stripped 5 bases from V and 1 base from J, with 11 bases between. Germline V gives CDR1 SEHNR, CDR2 FQNEAQ (reference sequence). The CDR3 is made up of 14 amino acids. The CDR3, as DNA: TGTGCCAGCAGCCCCCCGGCCTCGAACACTGAAGCTTTCTTT. As protein: CASSPPASNTEAFF.

This chain connects TRBV30 to TRBJ2-3, with TRBD1 identical over 8 bases. The CDR3 covers 12 residues. CDR1 GTSNPN and CDR2 SVGIG come from the germline V gene (reference sequence). The V and J ends lost 0 bases and 9 bases, in that order; junction bases with no gene match: 2. For the CDR3, the DNA is TGTGCCTGGAGTGTAGGGGACAGGACGCAGTATTTT. Residues: CAWSVGDRTQYF.

This chain links TRBV29-1 with TRBJ1-1, with 8 bases aligning to TRBD1. The CDR3 covers 14 residues. Germline trimming cut 7 bases from V and 1 base from J; bases unmatched to any gene: 8. Germline V CDR1 and CDR2: SQVTM, ANQGSEA. This chain's CDR3 is CSAPRTGPNTEAFF. As DNA, the CDR3 is TGCAGCGCACCCCGGACAGGGCCGAACACTGAAGCTTTCTTT.

The chain links TRBV4-3 to TRBJ2-5; tentatively, D is TRBD1 (6 bases). In germline, CDR1 is LGHNA, CDR2 YSLEER. V was shortened by 0 bases and J by 2 bases, with 10 bases between the two germline ends. The CDR3 spans 15 residues. In nucleotides, the CDR3 is TGCGCCAGCAGCCAAGATCGGACAGAACAAGAGACCCAGTACTTC. Translated: CASSQDRTEQETQYF.

The rearrangement uses TRBV29-1 and TRBJ1-1; tentatively, D is TRBD1 (5 bases). In germline, CDR1 is SQVTM, CDR2 ANQGSEA. Trimming stripped 5 bases from V and 2 bases from J, with 9 bases between. The CDR3 consists of 12 residues. Written as DNA, the CDR3 is TGCAGCGTTACAGGTCTTAACACTGAAGCTTTCTTT. It translates to CSVTGLNTEAFF.